Shown below are 15 T cell receptor beta chains from a single sample sequenced in a study of blood T cell repertoires in COVID-19. Assay used: immunoSEQ multiplex PCR; TCRdb lists only in-frame clones, some missing. The sample has some 100,000 clones; approximately 80% are singletons. The sample consisted of peripheral blood. Receptors were obtained from a man between 65 and 85 years old with active or convalescent COVID-19.

As DNA, the CDR3 is TGTGCCACGGAGCAGGGAGGGATCTACAATGAGCAGTTCTTC. As protein: CATEQGGIYNEQFF. The V and J genes are TRBV28 and TRBJ2-1, with 7 bases matching TRBD2. Germline-derived CDR1 and CDR2 are MDHEN and SYDVKM. The CDR3 loop spans 14 amino acids. The V gene end was trimmed by 10 bases and the J gene end by 3 bases; junction bases not matched to a gene: 9.

The chain links TRBV15 to TRBJ1-2; the D gene is possibly TRBD1 (5 bases). CDR1 is LNHNV and CDR2 is YYDKDF in the germline V gene (reference sequence). The V gene lost 0 bases and the J gene lost 4 bases, with 6 bases spanning the gap. The CDR3 contains 13 residues. CDR3 in DNA: TGTGCCACCAGCAGAGATGGGGCCTATGGCTACACCTTC. Translating gives CATSRDGAYGYTF.

This clone came up once. V gene TRBV29-1 combines with J gene TRBJ2-3, with 7 bases that match TRBD2. Germline V gene data show CDR1 as SQVTM and CDR2 as ANQGSEA. V lost 4 bases and J lost 0; bases outside the gene matches: 4. This CDR3 spans 14 amino acids. CDR3 nucleotide sequence: TGCAGCGTTGTCGGTAGCGGGAGCACAGATACGCAGTATTTT. Translated: CSVVGSGSTDTQYF.

CDR3: CSARRGTSGREQETQYF. The CDR3 DNA reads TGCAGCGCAAGAAGAGGGACTAGCGGGAGGGAGCAAGAGACCCAGTACTTC. The chain employs TRBV29-1 and TRBJ2-5; 16 bases line up with TRBD2. Germline CDR1 SQVTM, CDR2 ANQGSEA. The CDR3 covers 17 residues. Trimming removed 7 bases from V and 2 bases from J; junction bases left unmatched: 10.

The rearrangement joins TRBV11-2 to TRBJ1-4, with a possible D match to TRBD1 (5 bases). The V gene lost 0 bases and the J gene lost 4 bases, with 24 bases spanning the gap. From germline, CDR1 is SGHAT and CDR2 FQNNGV. The CDR3 is 20 amino acids. The CDR3 bases are TGTGCCAGCAGCTTAGATGTTTGGGGCAGGGTGTGGGCTGGTAATGAAAAACTGTTTTTT. It translates to CASSLDVWGRVWAGNEKLFF.

This chain links TRBV7-2 with TRBJ2-6; D is uncertain. Trimming stripped 2 bases from V and 2 bases from J, with 7 bases between. CDR1 and CDR2 from the germline V gene are SGHTA and FQGNSA. CDR3 length: 15 residues. Written as DNA, the CDR3 is TGTGCCAGCAGCTTATACAAGACTGGGGCCAACGTCCTGACTTTC. It is translated as CASSLYKTGANVLTF.

This chain links TRBV7-2 with TRBJ2-5; perhaps TRBD2 as D (5 bases). The CDR3 sequence is 14 residues long. Trimming took 2 bases from V and 5 from J, leaving 12 bases between them. Germline V CDR1 and CDR2: SGHTA, FQGNSA. The CDR3 reads CASSLQGGEETQYF. CDR3 in DNA: TGTGCCAGCAGCTTACAAGGAGGAGAGGAGACCCAGTACTTC.

The chain employs TRBV27 and TRBJ2-3; 8 bases align to TRBD1. This CDR3 region has 15 residues. Germline-derived CDR1 and CDR2 are MNHEY and SMNVEV (reference sequence). After removal of 5 bases from V and 1 base from J, the junction contained 5 bases not matched to a gene. CDR3 sequence: CASSIGTGRTDTQYF. CDR3 nucleotides: TGTGCCAGCAGTATAGGGACAGGCCGCACAGATACGCAGTATTTT.

The rearrangement links TRBV27 to TRBJ2-7; no clear D gene. From germline, CDR1 is MNHEY and CDR2 SMNVEV (reference sequence). The CDR3 sequence is 14 residues long. Trimming removed 6 bases at V and 4 bases at J, with 16 bases between. CDR3 DNA sequence: TGTGCCAGCAGCCCCCCTTCGACAAGATACGAGCAGTACTTC. It translates to CASSPPSTRYEQYF.

The chain is built from TRBV5-1 and TRBJ1-2, with TRBD1 as a possible D gene (5 bases). V lost 0 bases, J lost 3 bases, and 12 bases lay in between. The germline V gene encodes CDR1 SGHRS and CDR2 YFSETQ. The CDR3 has 15 residues. CDR3 bases: TGCGCCAGCAGCTTGGCCCTGACAGACTACTATGGCTACACCTTC. The encoded protein is CASSLALTDYYGYTF. Supplemented by reference TRBV5-1 and TRBJ1-2, the full variable domain reads KAGVTQTPRYLIKTRGQQVTLSCSPISGHRSVSWYQQTPGQGLQFLFEYFSETQRNKGNFPGRFSGRQFSNSRSEMNVSTLELGDSALYLCASSLALTDYYGYTFGSGTRLTVV.

There are many counts of this clone. This chain's CDR3 is CATSEGGNYGYTF. In nucleotides, the CDR3 is TGTGCCACCAGTGAAGGGGGTAACTATGGCTACACCTTC. The chain carries TRBV24-1 and TRBJ1-2; weak D call: TRBD1 (6 bases). This CDR3 spans 13 amino acids. The V gene lost 4 bases and the J gene lost 1 base, with 6 bases spanning the gap. CDR1 is KGHDR, CDR2 SFDVKD, per germline.

This clone was seen a single time. The chain has TRBV5-1 and TRBJ1-1; TRBD1 agrees at 9 bases. With V trimmed by 4 bases and J by 7 bases, 8 bases remained unmatched. Germline loops: CDR1 SGHRS, CDR2 YFSETQ. The CDR3 is 14 amino acids. The CDR3 DNA reads TGCGCCAGCAGCACACAACAGGGGGCGGTTGAAGCTTTCTTT. Translating it yields CASSTQQGAVEAFF.

The rearrangement uses TRBV2 and TRBJ2-2; possible D gene TRBD2, 5 bases. V lost 5 bases and J lost 3, with 13 bases in between. Germline V lookup: CDR1 SNHLY, CDR2 FYNNEI. The CDR3 covers 15 residues. The CDR3 spells CASSPEGVDTGELFF. In DNA, the CDR3 is TGTGCCAGCAGTCCCGAGGGCGTGGACACCGGGGAGCTGTTTTTT.

This clone appeared a few times. This chain connects TRBV27 to TRBJ2-2; D remains ambiguous. The V end lost 5 bases, the J end lost 4 bases, and 8 bases lay between the germline ends. This CDR3 has 13 residues. Germline CDR1 is MNHEY and CDR2 is SMNVEV (reference sequence). The CDR3 DNA sequence: TGTGCCAGCAGTATGACTTTCACCGGGGAGCTGTTTTTT. It codes for CASSMTFTGELFF.

The rearrangement uses TRBV6-5 and TRBJ1-5; tentative D call: TRBD1 (6 bases). The V gene lost 0 bases and the J gene lost 1 base, with 10 bases spanning the gap. The CDR3 extends over 16 amino acids. Germline V CDR1 and CDR2: MNHEY, SVGAGI. The DNA for the CDR3 is TGTGCCAGCAGTTACTCATACAGGGCCAGCAATCAGCCCCAGCATTTT. Amino acids: CASSYSYRASNQPQHF.